The rows below give T cell receptor beta chains drawn from one sample of a study of blood T cell repertoires in COVID-19. This table comes from immunoSEQ multiplex PCR, and its TCRdb copy is limited to in-frame clones, with some not included. The data contain 100,000 or so clones, about 91% of them singletons. The source material was peripheral blood. The receptors originated from a man in his fifties or sixties with acute or convalescent COVID-19. Each CDR3 is given without its conserved first and last residue. The D gene is left open where the match is weak.

TRBJ2-7 TRBD2 TRBV4-1 ASSQEGTSGFYEQY
TRBJ2-7 TRBD2 TRBV7-9 ASSPAGIHEQY
TRBJ2-2 NA TRBV19 ASSPRIGELF
TRBJ2-1 TRBD1 TRBV29-1 SVLGAGGGNEQF
TRBJ2-1 NA TRBV27 ASGGGGQF
TRBJ1-5 NA TRBV7-9 ASSFANRTGFRDQPQH
TRBJ1-3 NA TRBV6-5 ASRRTGGPGNTIY
TRBJ2-7 NA TRBV5-1 ASSLGTDTYEQY
TRBJ2-3 TRBD1 TRBV3-1/TRBV3-2 ASSLRTGSTDTQY
TRBJ1-1 NA TRBV18 ASSPQNTEAF
TRBJ1-2 TRBD1 TRBV2 ASSRDREYGYT
TRBJ2-7 NA TRBV3-1/TRBV3-2 ASSQTRKGEQY
TRBJ2-3 TRBD2 TRBV11-2 ASSERLAGPTDTQY
TRBJ2-3 NA TRBV7-8 ASSLELTTDTQY
TRBJ1-2 TRBD1 TRBV5-1 ASSPDRGNYGYT
TRBJ2-2 TRBD1 TRBV7-8 ASSLGTGLTGELF
TRBJ2-1 NA TRBV7-9 ASSRQAVTVGNEQF
TRBJ2-7 TRBD2 TRBV3-1/TRBV3-2 ASSQRLAGTYEQY
TRBJ2-3 TRBD2 TRBV28 ASSLYGGGTDTQY
TRBJ2-2 NA TRBV6-1 ASSEQGFSGELF
TRBJ2-6 NA TRBV18 ASSPSTGRGHSGANVLT
TRBJ2-4 TRBD2 TRBV18 ASSPAGGLGSKNIQY
TRBJ2-7 TRBD1 TRBV27 ASSSQGEEYEQY
TRBJ2-7 NA TRBV12-5 ASQGGRESSYEQY
TRBJ2-1 NA TRBV3-1/TRBV3-2 ASRIDSSSYNEQF
TRBJ1-5 NA TRBV30 AWSVQQGGNQPQH
TRBJ2-7 TRBD2 TRBV23-1 ASSREGETYEQY
TRBJ2-1 TRBD1 TRBV24-1 ATSDPGTGIRNEQF
TRBJ2-7 NA TRBV5-4 ASSITGSHEQY
TRBJ2-7 TRBD2 TRBV9 ASSVGTSGVYEQY
TRBJ2-7 TRBD1 TRBV27 ASSFFRDRGLYGPYEQY
TRBJ1-1 NA TRBV2 ASSRRSTEAF
TRBJ1-2 TRBD1 TRBV29-1 QPRDRGRKQGYT
TRBJ2-2 TRBD2 TRBV27 ASSLRRTSGRISAGELF
TRBJ2-7 NA TRBV5-1 ASSYTGTALEQY
TRBJ2-5 NA TRBV20-1 SAPYETQY
TRBJ2-3 TRBD1 TRBV6-5 ASSTGTGLLDTQY
TRBJ2-5 TRBD2 TRBV10-2 ASRISGGVQETQY
TRBJ1-2 NA TRBV6-1 ASSDGPGENYGYT
TRBJ2-7 TRBD2 TRBV5-1 ASSLADGKRGADTYEQY
TRBJ1-2 TRBD1 TRBV6-5 ATKGQGHYGYT
TRBJ1-1 TRBD1 TRBV10-1 ASSGTGDEAF
TRBJ2-7 NA TRBV28 ASSPSTRGAYEQY
TRBJ2-7 TRBD1 TRBV19 ASSVSGQLLSYEQY
TRBJ1-3 NA TRBV27 ASSLSGGSGNTIY